These T cell receptor beta chains were read from a single sample in a study of T cell repertoires in cytomegalovirus infection. TCRdb processed the reads anew with MiXCR; each CDR3 protein has one entry. The table shows tens of thousands of distinct CDR3 sequences, with approximately 22% occurring only once. No antigen is known for these receptors. Specimen: PBMCs, sequenced either directly or after in vitro stimulation (not recorded which). The receptors derive from a human donor in good health (CMV status not recorded). Some clones in this sample may be carry-over from other donors' samples. Both conserved end residues are trimmed from each CDR3. D genes are given only for firm matches. Only part of the rows carry a size: once, few, many, or a class if the clone is expanded.

clone_size j_call v_call d_call cdr3_aa
few TRBJ2-7 TRBV7-8 TRBD1 ASSAGQGVSYEQY
NA TRBJ2-3 TRBV4-3 NA ASSQDWDANTQY
many TRBJ2-5 TRBV2 NA ASLVGQETQY
NA TRBJ1-3 TRBV25-1 NA ASSAGKSTIY
few TRBJ2-1 TRBV27 TRBD2 ASNGLAGAPYNEQF
NA TRBJ1-1 TRBV7-8 NA ASSLRFRGNTEAF
NA TRBJ2-5 TRBV27 NA ASMGSSTQY
NA TRBJ1-1 TRBV5-4 NA ASSLNRQNTEAF
NA TRBJ2-7 TRBV27 TRBD1 ASSPRDREIYEQY
few TRBJ2-5 TRBV6-2/TRBV6-3 NA ASSYIQVRETQY
NA TRBJ2-1 TRBV5-6 TRBD2 ASSGLSREGRGNEQF
NA TRBJ2-3 TRBV15 NA ATSRDRQNTDTQY
few TRBJ2-3 TRBV2 NA ASGPPLGQGTDTQY
NA TRBJ1-2 TRBV12-5 TRBD1 ASGSTRTGGGYT
few TRBJ2-5 TRBV7-9 NA ASSLVGSYEETQY
NA TRBJ2-3 TRBV4-1 NA ASSQDPGDTQY
NA TRBJ2-3 TRBV7-2 NA ASSLAWTHTDSQY
few TRBJ2-3 TRBV2 NA ASSDSAPDTQY
few TRBJ1-3 TRBV11-2 NA ASSLDPVSGNTIY
NA TRBJ1-4 TRBV6-1 TRBD1 ATGQGREKLF
few TRBJ1-5 TRBV28 NA ASSLISGRVEGQPQH
few TRBJ1-6 TRBV11-3 NA ASSFSSYNSPLH
NA TRBJ1-1 TRBV5-1 NA ASSPGEAEAF
NA TRBJ2-7 TRBV4-1 TRBD2 ASSHPGLDRYEQY
few TRBJ1-4 TRBV7-2 NA ASSARGGTNEKLF
NA TRBJ2-5 TRBV5-1 TRBD2 ASSSGRGEETQY
NA TRBJ1-1 TRBV9 NA ASSVVTGKNTEAF
NA TRBJ2-7 TRBV7-6 TRBD2 ASSREAGYEQY
many TRBJ2-2 TRBV24-1 TRBD1 ATSDPDRGTGELF
once TRBJ1-1 TRBV27 NA ASRGDARHTEAF
many TRBJ1-2 TRBV29-1 NA SVEDGQGTNYGYT
few TRBJ2-1 TRBV7-2 NA ASSRDNPSYNEQF
few TRBJ2-5 TRBV4-1 NA ASSLNPWEETQY
many TRBJ1-1 TRBV11-2 NA ASSSNTGRATEAF
NA TRBJ2-1 TRBV11-3 NA ASSPAGTLSYNEQF